The 28 T cell receptor beta chains reported below all come from one sample, sequenced in a study of T cells in Graves' hyperthyroidism and ophthalmopathy. TCR beta CDR3 regions were amplified from RNA transcripts. When the TCR CDR3 underwent first-round RT-PCR, the HTBI primer set was used. TCRdb re-called the multiplex PCR reads through MiXCR, storing one row per CDR3 protein. Of hundreds of thousands of distinct CDR3 sequences detected, around 17% appear once; the ten largest clones hold approximately 18%. The sample consisted of blood. The source is a woman younger than 35 with Graves' hyperthyroidism.

This chain connects TRBV7-9 to TRBJ1-3; TRBD1 is a possible D gene (6 bases). This CDR3 has 16 amino acids. The V end was cut by 5 bases, the J end by 0 bases, with 14 bases between. The germline V gene has CDR1 SEHNR and CDR2 FQNEAQ (reference sequence). CDR3 in DNA: TGTGCCAGCAGCCCCGGGGGGCTGCGCTCTGGAAACACCATATATTTT. Its protein is CASSPGGLRSGNTIYF.

The rearrangement links TRBV12-5 to TRBJ1-1; D not certain. V was trimmed by 2 bases and J by 0 bases, leaving 13 bases between them. Germline values: CDR1 LGHNT, CDR2 FRNRAP. The CDR3 consists of 16 residues. This CDR3 is CASGLIRHGMNTEAFF. For the CDR3, the DNA is TGTGCTAGTGGTTTGATTCGACACGGAATGAACACTGAAGCTTTCTTT.

This clonotype was picked up many times. CDR3 coding DNA: TGTGCCAGCAGTTTCCGGCAGGAGGGTGGCTACACCTTC. Residues: CASSFRQEGGYTF. The chain has TRBV27 and TRBJ1-2; D not resolved. Deletions cut 3 bases from V and 7 bases from J, with 12 bases between. This CDR3 is 13 amino acids long. Germline V gene lookup returns CDR1 MNHEY and CDR2 SMNVEV (reference sequence).

This chain connects TRBV5-1 to TRBJ1-4; D not certain. In germline, CDR1 is SGHRS, CDR2 YFSETQ. The CDR3 covers 13 residues. Trimming shortened V by 0 bases and J by 8 bases, and 8 bases separated the two germline ends. The CDR3 is CASSLVISEKLFF. In nucleotides, the CDR3 is TGCGCCAGCAGCTTGGTTATCTCCGAAAAACTGTTTTTT.

The table lists this clonotype with many counts. The CDR3 is CASSLAIWTEMGTQYF. CDR3 in DNA: TGTGCCAGCAGCTTAGCCATTTGGACAGAAATGGGGACCCAGTACTTC. The chain carries TRBV11-2 and TRBJ2-5; tentatively, D is TRBD1 (6 bases). Germline assignment: CDR1 SGHAT and CDR2 FQNNGV. The length of the CDR3 is 16 residues. V lost 1 base to trimming and J lost 7 bases, with 19 bases between them. The full variable domain, in which reference TRBV11-2 and TRBJ2-5 provide the parts outside the CDR3, is EAGVAQSPRYKIIEKRQSVAFWCNPISGHATLYWYQQILGQGPKLLIQFQNNGVVDDSQLPKDRFSAERLKGVDSTLKIQPAKLEDSAVYLCASSLAIWTEMGTQYFGPGTRLLVL.

There are many counts of this clonotype. This sequence joins TRBV10-3 and TRBJ2-5; D gene uncertain. The CDR3 runs 13 residues. V shed 2 bases and J shed 0 bases, with 4 bases lying between them. Germline CDR1 ENHRY, CDR2 SYGVKD. DNA for the CDR3: TGTGCCATCAGTGAGGGGTACCAAGAGACCCAGTACTTC. It yields the protein CAISEGYQETQYF.

The V and J genes are TRBV4-1 and TRBJ2-3; 9 nucleotides match TRBD2. CDR1 and CDR2 (germline): MGHRA, YSYEKL. The CDR3 totals 17 residues. Trimming at V came to 3 bases and at J to 5 bases, leaving 12 bases not matched to a gene. CDR3 protein: CASSHSVAGVSVDTQYF. CDR3 nucleotide sequence: TGCGCCAGCAGCCATTCAGTAGCGGGAGTCTCTGTAGATACGCAGTATTTT.

The gene calls are TRBV28 and TRBJ2-2, with a weak D call TRBD1 (5 bases). Per the germline V gene, CDR1 is MDHEN and CDR2 is SYDVKM. V was pared by 8 bases and J by 10 bases, with 23 bases between. The CDR3 length is 15 residues. The CDR3 loop is CASRRAYERGEELFF. CDR3 sequence (DNA): TGTGCCAGCCGACGGGCCTATGAAAGGGGCGAGGAGCTGTTTTTT.

This clonotype was recorded a few times. V gene TRBV5-5 combines with J gene TRBJ2-1; D is ambiguous. V was cut by 4 bases and J by 4 bases, with 6 bases left in between. From germline, CDR1 is SGHKS and CDR2 YYEKEE (reference sequence). The CDR3 sequence is 12 residues long. CDR3 nucleotide sequence: TGTGCCAGCAGCACCGGATACAATGAGCAGTTCTTC. This gives the protein CASSTGYNEQFF.

The CDR3, as DNA: TGTGCCAGCAGCTTAGTAGGGCGGGGGTCCTACAATGAGCAGTTCTTC. This encodes CASSLVGRGSYNEQFF. This chain connects TRBV13 to TRBJ2-1, with TRBD2 identical over 7 bases. The CDR3 length is 16 residues. With V trimmed by 1 base and J by 1 base, 4 bases remained unmatched. The germline V gene encodes CDR1 PRHDT and CDR2 FYEKMQ (reference sequence).

The V and J genes are TRBV27 and TRBJ1-2; a possible D gene is TRBD1 (5 bases). The V and J ends lost 4 bases and 6 bases respectively, with 15 bases between them. The CDR3 consists of 14 residues. In germline, CDR1 is MNHEY, CDR2 SMNVEV (reference sequence). CDR3 region: CASSYIPSGNGYTF. CDR3 in DNA: TGTGCCAGCAGTTACATACCATCAGGGAATGGCTACACCTTC.

This clonotype has only a few counts. CDR3: CASSPGDSSNEKLFF. CDR3 DNA: TGTGCCAGCAGCCCGGGGGACAGTTCTAATGAAAAACTGTTTTTT. The rearrangement joins TRBV9 to TRBJ1-4, with 7 bases aligning to TRBD1. The germline CDR1 and CDR2 sequences are SGDLS and YYNGEE. This CDR3 is built from 15 residues. V was clipped by 4 bases and J by 3 bases; unmatched bases: 6.

This clonotype was recorded at least ten times. V gene TRBV6-5 combines with J gene TRBJ1-2; TRBD1 is a possible D gene (5 bases). V was clipped by 4 bases and J by 13 bases, with 16 bases between them. Germline lookup yields CDR1 MNHEY and CDR2 SVGAGI. The length of the CDR3 is 12 residues. The CDR3 region has the DNA TGTGCCAGCAGTTCCGGGGGTCGCGACGGCACCTTC. This codes for CASSSGGRDGTF.

This clonotype was picked up many times. The rearrangement joins TRBV29-1 to TRBJ2-1; 9 bases line up with TRBD2. The CDR3 has 16 residues. Germline V gives CDR1 SQVTM, CDR2 ANQGSEA. The trim removed 5 bases at V and 7 bases at J, leaving 15 bases unmatched. The CDR3, as DNA: TGCAGCGTTACTCGAGCGCTAGCGGGGCATCTTAATGAGCAGTTCTTC. Translated: CSVTRALAGHLNEQFF.

The sample holds a few counts of this clonotype. This rearrangement joins TRBV7-2 to TRBJ2-7; D tentatively reads TRBD1 or TRBD2 (6 bases each). Germline CDR1 SGHTA, CDR2 FQGNSA. The CDR3 is 14 residues long. V was shortened by 1 base and J by 4 bases, with 11 bases between the two germline ends. The CDR3 loop is CASSLEGGIYEQYF. The CDR3 DNA sequence: TGTGCCAGCAGCTTAGAGGGGGGCATTTACGAGCAGTACTTC.

Points on this clonotype: This may arise from a read error, as a much more abundant clone is one base away. The chain has TRBV2 and TRBJ2-3; TRBD2 matches 8 bases. The trim removed 4 bases at V and 2 bases at J, leaving 5 bases unmatched. Germline CDR1 SNHLY, CDR2 FYNNEI. The CDR3 has 15 residues. In nucleotides, the CDR3 is TGTGCCAGCAGTGGAGCGGGAGAAGACACAGATACGCAGTATTTT. This gives the protein CASSGAGEDTDTQYF.

This clonotype was seen many times. The chain recombines TRBV6-1 with TRBJ2-3, with D possibly called TRBD1 or TRBD2 (6 bases each). This CDR3 has 16 amino acids. V lost 6 bases to trimming and J lost 0 bases, with 16 bases between them. The germline V gene has CDR1 MNHNS and CDR2 SASEGT. The CDR3 DNA reads as TGTGCCAGCAGGTTACAGGGAGGTCCTAGCACAGATACGCAGTATTTT. It specifies CASRLQGGPSTDTQYF.

The genes are TRBV5-1 and TRBJ2-5, with D possibly matching TRBD2 (5 bases). Trimming shortened V by 6 bases and J by 5 bases, and 11 bases separated the two germline ends. There are 12 residues in the CDR3. Germline lookup yields CDR1 SGHRS and CDR2 YFSETQ. CDR3 in amino acids: CASMLGGETQYF. CDR3 DNA: TGCGCCAGCATGCTGGGCGGGGAGACCCAGTACTTC.

In its sample, this clonotype was seen many times. This chain uses TRBV5-1 with TRBJ1-1; D is undetermined. From germline, CDR1 is SGHRS and CDR2 YFSETQ. CDR3 length: 14 residues. V lost 4 bases, J lost 1 base, and 11 bases lay in between. CDR3 amino acids: CASSVGPKNTEAFF. In DNA form, the CDR3 reads TGCGCCAGCAGCGTAGGACCCAAGAACACTGAAGCTTTCTTT. Complete variable domain (other parts from reference TRBV5-1 and TRBJ1-1): KAGVTQTPRYLIKTRGQQVTLSCSPISGHRSVSWYQQTPGQGLQFLFEYFSETQRNKGNFPGRFSGRQFSNSRSEMNVSTLELGDSALYLCASSVGPKNTEAFFGQGTRLTVV.

This clonotype occurred a few times. The chain carries TRBV6-1 and TRBJ2-5, with TRBD2 matching 11 bases. From germline, CDR1 is MNHNS and CDR2 SASEGT. CDR3 length: 18 amino acids. Trimming cost V 0 bases and J 5 bases; bases outside gene matches: 11. The CDR3 bases are TGTGCCAGCAGTGAAGCCGAGATTAGCGGGAGGGGTTTGGAGACCCAGTACTTC. It encodes CASSEAEISGRGLETQYF.

Note on this clonotype: This clone may be a read error of a much larger clone one base away. The chain combines TRBV12-3 or TRBV12-4 with TRBJ1-1; D perhaps matches TRBD1 (6 bases). V lost 2 bases, J lost 7 bases, and 17 bases lay in between. CDR3 length: 15 amino acids. This CDR3 reads CASSLFRGYKLEAFF. CDR3 bases: TGTGCCAGCAGTTTATTCAGGGGCTACAAACTTGAAGCTTTCTTT.

The rearrangement links TRBV10-3 to TRBJ2-3, with D perhaps TRBD2 (6 bases). The CDR3 is 14 residues long. Looked up from germline, CDR1 is ENHRY and CDR2 is SYGVKD. V lost 7 bases, J lost 1 base, and 12 bases lay in between. CDR3 coding DNA: TGTGCCATCATGGCAGCGGGCCGCACAGATACGCAGTATTTT. It is translated as CAIMAAGRTDTQYF.

This clonotype was seen more than once but under ten times. This chain joins TRBV29-1 and TRBJ2-5; the D gene is possibly TRBD1 (6 bases). Germline V gene lookup returns CDR1 SQVTM and CDR2 ANQGSEA. CDR3 size: 14 residues. V lost 2 bases to trimming and J lost 1 base, with 11 bases between them. The CDR3 DNA sequence: TGCAGCGTTGAACGGACAGCCTTCCAAGAGACCCAGTACTTC. Its protein is CSVERTAFQETQYF.

This clonotype was picked up one time. The chain carries TRBV7-3 and TRBJ1-2, with D tentatively TRBD1 (5 bases). Between the trimmed V and J ends, which lost 5 bases and 1 base, there was a span of 11 bases. The germline V gene has CDR1 SGHTA and CDR2 FQGTGA. This CDR3 comprises 14 residues. The CDR3 protein is CASSTAGGNYGYTF. In DNA, the CDR3 is TGTGCCAGCAGCACCGCCGGGGGTAACTATGGCTACACCTTC.

DNA of the CDR3: TGTGCCAGCAGCCAAGATGTCGGTAGCTTCCCAGATACGCAGTATTTT. Amino acids: CASSQDVGSFPDTQYF. This sequence joins TRBV3-1 and TRBJ2-3; no definite D call. CDR1 and CDR2 from the germline V gene are LGHDT and YNNKEL (reference sequence). Trimming removed 0 bases at V and 4 bases at J, with 14 bases between. CDR3 length: 16 residues.

This clonotype was observed a few times. The chain joins TRBV20-1 to TRBJ2-1; TRBD2 agrees at 9 bases. Losses at the gene ends were 1 base for V and 1 base for J; bases not matched to a gene: 8. Germline V gives CDR1 DFQATT, CDR2 SNEGSKA (reference sequence). The CDR3 sequence is 17 residues long. The CDR3 spells CSARAFRTSGSYNEQFF. The CDR3 bases are TGCAGTGCTAGAGCATTCCGAACTAGCGGGTCCTACAATGAGCAGTTCTTC.

This clonotype came up many times. The V and J genes are TRBV12-3 or TRBV12-4 and TRBJ1-2; the match to TRBD1 covers 7 bases. This CDR3 is built from 14 residues. V lost 3 bases, J lost 4 bases, and 5 bases stayed unmatched. The CDR3 sequence is CASSFGQELYGYTF. The CDR3 nucleotides read TGTGCCAGCAGTTTTGGACAGGAACTCTATGGCTACACCTTC.

This clonotype was counted only a few times. The rearrangement links TRBV27 to TRBJ1-5; 7 nucleotides agree with TRBD1. Germline V CDR1 and CDR2: MNHEY, SMNVEV (reference sequence). The CDR3 is made up of 14 amino acids. V shed 1 base and J 7 bases; nucleotides not matched to a gene: 4. Written as DNA, the CDR3 is TGTGCCAGCAGTTTATGGCAGGGGGTGCAGCCCCAGCATTTT. Its protein product is CASSLWQGVQPQHF.